The 8 T cell receptor beta chains listed next were all sequenced from one sample in a study of vaccination effects on CD4 cells after COVID-19. These receptors are not linked to any known antigen. Sequencing used immunoSEQ multiplex PCR; TCRdb keeps in-frame clones, though not all of them. This table has roughly 50,000 clones, roughly 80% appearing once. Expansion with viral peptide pools was applied to antigen-specific CD4+ T cells by the ViraFEST assay prior to sequencing. Investigators separated out CD4+ T cells once about eleven days of culture had passed. Sequences were derived from CD4+ T cells from PBMCs cultured with HCoV-229E spike peptides, sampled before COVID-19 vaccination. These receptors all stem from a human donor who received a COVID-19 vaccine.

This chain uses TRBV12-5 with TRBJ1-2; D unclear. Germline values: CDR1 LGHNT, CDR2 FRNRAP. The CDR3 is 11 amino acids. V lost 2 bases, J lost 8 bases, and 6 bases lay in between. CDR3: CASGLFSGYTF. The CDR3 coding sequence is TGTGCTAGTGGTTTGTTTTCAGGCTACACCTTC.

V is TRBV7-9 and J is TRBJ2-7; D not resolved. CDR1 and CDR2 (germline): SEHNR, FQNEAQ (reference sequence). The CDR3 covers 12 residues. Trimming pared 1 base from V and 5 bases from J, leaving 6 bases between. In nucleotides, the CDR3 is TGTGCCAGCAGCTTAGTGGGCGACGAGCAGTACGTC. Protein product: CASSLVGDEQYV.

This clone was seen more than once but under ten times. The chain carries TRBV14 and TRBJ2-3; D is perhaps TRBD1 (6 bases). There are 13 residues in the CDR3. Looked up from germline, CDR1 is SGHDN and CDR2 is FVKESK. Trimming took 5 bases from V and 6 from J, leaving 12 bases between them. The CDR3 reads CASSFPGADTQYF. In nucleotides, the CDR3 is TGTGCCAGCAGCTTCCCAGGGGCTGATACGCAGTATTTT.

The chain combines TRBV10-3 with TRBJ2-1; 8 nucleotides match TRBD1. The ends lost 7 bases at V and 8 bases at J; junction bases unmatched: 7. This CDR3 has 13 amino acids. From germline, CDR1 is ENHRY and CDR2 SYGVKD. The CDR3 coding sequence is TGTGCCATCAATTTCTCAGGGGGCGATGAGCAGTTCTTC. As protein: CAINFSGGDEQFF.

The chain couples TRBV5-1 to TRBJ1-1; no clear D gene. This CDR3 spans 12 amino acids. The ends were cut back, 4 bases at V and 2 bases at J, with 6 bases in the middle. Germline V gives CDR1 SGHRS, CDR2 YFSETQ. The CDR3 loop is CASSPDNTEAFF. In DNA, the CDR3 is TGCGCCAGCAGCCCGGATAACACTGAAGCTTTCTTT.

J is TRBJ1-2 and V is TRBV4-3, with 7 bases fitting TRBD1. Trimming removed 2 bases from V and 0 bases from J; junction bases left unmatched: 3. The CDR3 is made up of 15 amino acids. Germline V lookup: CDR1 LGHNA, CDR2 YSLEER. The DNA for the CDR3 is TGCGCCAGCAGCCAACCGGGACAGACTAACTATGGCTACACCTTC. This translates into CASSQPGQTNYGYTF.

This clone was seen a single time. The chain links TRBV28 to TRBJ1-3; no definite D call. Germline V CDR1 and CDR2: MDHEN, SYDVKM. CDR3 length equals 13 residues. V was cut by 5 bases and J by 0 bases, with 5 bases left in between. The CDR3 spells CASSISSGNTIYF. CDR3 nucleotides: TGTGCCAGCAGTATCTCCTCTGGAAACACCATATATTTT.

V and J are TRBV7-2 and TRBJ2-7; a weak D match, TRBD1 (6 bases). CDR3 length: 14 residues. Between the trimmed V and J ends, which lost 1 base and 4 bases, there was a span of 11 bases. The germline CDR1 and CDR2 sequences are SGHTA and FQGNSA. The DNA for the CDR3 is TGTGCCAGCAGCTTAGGACAGGAGATGTACGAGCAGTACGTC. Translating gives CASSLGQEMYEQYV.